Listed here are 26 T cell receptor beta chains from one sample, sequenced in a study of blood T cell repertoires in COVID-19. Here immunoSEQ multiplex PCR was the method, and the copy in TCRdb shows in-frame clones only, minus some. This sample carries around 100,000 clones, approximately 89% of them seen once, and the ten largest clones take about a sixth. Material for sequencing was peripheral blood. These receptors originate from an elderly woman in a cohort sampled during active COVID-19.

V usage is TRBV19 and J usage is TRBJ2-2, with TRBD1 as a possible D gene (7 bases). The V end was cut by 8 bases, the J end by 6 bases, with 16 bases between. The germline CDR1 and CDR2 sequences are LNHDA and SQIVND (reference sequence). The CDR3 has 14 amino acids. The CDR3 coding sequence is TGTGCCAGTTCCCAGGGGGGCGGTTCCGGGGAGCTGTTTTTT. Its protein is CASSQGGGSGELFF.

This clone was recorded only once. This chain links TRBV19 with TRBJ2-5, with TRBD2 identical over 8 bases. The CDR3 is 16 residues long. The germline gives CDR1 LNHDA, CDR2 SQIVND (reference sequence). Unmatched junction bases numbered 6, after V lost 0 bases and J lost 3 bases. For the CDR3, the DNA is TGTGCCAGTAGTATAGAGACGGGGGGGGTCAAAGAGACCCAGTACTTC. Protein: CASSIETGGVKETQYF. The full variable domain, with the rest looked up from reference TRBV19 and TRBJ2-5, is DGGITQSPKYLFRKEGQNVTLSCEQNLNHDAMYWYRQDPGQGLRLIYYSQIVNDFQKGDIAEGYSVSREKKESFPLTVTSAQKNPTAFYLCASSIETGGVKETQYFGPGTRLLVL.

V gene TRBV5-4 combines with J gene TRBJ2-2, with TRBD1 matching over 7 bases. With V trimmed by 4 bases and J by 4 bases, 7 bases remained unmatched. CDR3 size: 15 residues. Germline V gene sequence: CDR1 SGHNT, CDR2 YYREEE (reference sequence). CDR3 coding DNA: TGTGCCAGCAGCGGAAGGGGGCATGGCACCGGGGAGCTGTTTTTT. It specifies CASSGRGHGTGELFF.

Only a few counts were recorded for this clone. The chain has TRBV18 and TRBJ2-5; 9 nucleotides align to TRBD1. From germline, CDR1 is KGHSH and CDR2 LQKENI. The CDR3 runs 16 residues. Trimming at V came to 3 bases and at J to 1 base, leaving 6 bases not matched to a gene. The CDR3 DNA sequence: TGTGCCAGCTCACCCCGGACAGGGGTTAGCCAAGAGACCCAGTACTTC. Protein product: CASSPRTGVSQETQYF. The full variable domain, rest sourced from reference TRBV18 and TRBJ2-5, is NAGVMQNPRHLVRRRGQEARLRCSPMKGHSHVYWYRQLPEEGLKFMVYLQKENIIDESGMPKERFSAEFPKEGPSILRIQQVVRGDSAAYFCASSPRTGVSQETQYFGPGTRLLVL.

The J gene is TRBJ1-5, the V gene TRBV4-2; D may be TRBD1 (5 bases). CDR1 LGHNA and CDR2 YNFKEQ come from the germline V gene. The CDR3 covers 16 residues. Trimming cost V 0 bases and J 0 bases, with 9 bases left between them. CDR3 sequence (DNA): TGTGCCAGCAGCCAAGATGTGGGACTTAGCAATCAGCCCCAGCATTTT. Translation: CASSQDVGLSNQPQHF.

This chain joins TRBV5-1 and TRBJ2-7; 10 nucleotides line up with TRBD2. Germline lookup yields CDR1 SGHRS and CDR2 YFSETQ. The CDR3 spans 16 residues. V was pared by 4 bases and J by 0 bases, with 7 bases of the junction left unmatched. The CDR3 spells CASSLGTSGNSYEQYF. The CDR3 coding sequence is TGCGCCAGCAGCCTGGGAACTAGCGGGAACTCCTACGAGCAGTACTTC.

This clone was observed a handful of times. The chain has TRBV7-8 and TRBJ1-2; the match to TRBD1 covers 7 bases. V was clipped by 4 bases and J by 4 bases; unmatched bases: 9. This CDR3 is 15 amino acids long. Germline lookup yields CDR1 SGHVS and CDR2 FQNEAQ. The DNA for the CDR3 is TGTGCCAGCAGCTCGACCGACAGGGCGCCCTATGGCTACACCTTC. Its translation is CASSSTDRAPYGYTF.

The V gene is TRBV6-1, the J gene TRBJ1-4; 8 bases match TRBD1. The V and J ends lost 2 bases and 12 bases, in that order; junction bases with no gene match: 5. This CDR3 spans 13 amino acids. Germline loops: CDR1 MNHNS, CDR2 SASEGT. The CDR3 bases are TGTGCCAGCAGTGAAACCGGACAGGGTCAACTGTTTTTT. It specifies CASSETGQGQLFF.

J is TRBJ2-7 and V is TRBV18, with 14 bases identical to TRBD2. The CDR3 sequence is 16 residues long. The V segment lost 3 bases and the J segment 6 bases; nucleotides outside the gene matches: 7. Germline V gene lookup returns CDR1 KGHSH and CDR2 LQKENI. The CDR3 DNA reads as TGTGCCAGCTCACCCCAGGGACTAGCGGGAGTCACCGAGCAGTACTTC. Protein: CASSPQGLAGVTEQYF. Looking up the rest from reference TRBV18 and TRBJ2-7 gives the full variable domain: NAGVMQNPRHLVRRRGQEARLRCSPMKGHSHVYWYRQLPEEGLKFMVYLQKENIIDESGMPKERFSAEFPKEGPSILRIQQVVRGDSAAYFCASSPQGLAGVTEQYFGPGTRLTVT.

V is TRBV27 and J is TRBJ2-3; TRBD1 matches 7 bases. V shed 3 bases and J 4 bases; nucleotides not matched to a gene: 7. The CDR3 runs to 15 residues. The germline V gene encodes CDR1 MNHEY and CDR2 SMNVEV (reference sequence). The CDR3 here is CASSFSDRLADTQYF. For the CDR3, the DNA is TGTGCCAGCAGTTTCTCGGACAGGCTCGCAGATACGCAGTATTTT.

J is TRBJ2-5 and V is TRBV4-2; 14 bases line up with TRBD2. Germline loops: CDR1 LGHNA, CDR2 YNFKEQ. Trimming at V came to 3 bases and at J to 4 bases, leaving 4 bases not matched to a gene. This CDR3 has 16 residues. CDR3 sequence reads: CASSQGLAGERETQYF. CDR3 sequence (DNA): TGTGCCAGCAGCCAGGGACTAGCGGGAGAACGAGAGACCCAGTACTTC.

A few counts support this clone. J is TRBJ2-7 and V is TRBV15; D unresolved. V was cut by 1 base and J by 2 bases, with 9 bases left in between. The CDR3 totals 14 residues. Germline V gene data show CDR1 as LNHNV and CDR2 as YYDKDF (reference sequence). CDR3 sequence: CATSRGRQPYEQYF. CDR3 bases: TGTGCCACCAGCAGAGGCAGGCAACCCTACGAGCAGTACTTC.

This clone was found once. V usage is TRBV3-1 (or the pseudogene TRBV3-2) and J usage is TRBJ1-4; TRBD1 matches at 9 bases. CDR3 length: 16 amino acids. V was clipped by 3 bases and J by 7 bases; unmatched bases: 9. The germline gives CDR1 LGHDT, CDR2 YNNKEL (reference sequence). Here the CDR3 reads CASSHHTGGAGEKLFF. In DNA, the CDR3 is TGTGCCAGCAGCCACCATACAGGGGGCGCGGGTGAAAAACTGTTTTTT.

V gene TRBV6-5 combines with J gene TRBJ2-7, with D perhaps matching TRBD2 (6 bases). The germline gives CDR1 MNHEY, CDR2 SVGAGI. With 7 bases removed from V and 2 bases from J, the gap between germline ends came to 12 bases. The CDR3 consists of 13 residues. CDR3 amino acids: CASKGRGPYEQYF. For the CDR3, the DNA is TGTGCCAGCAAGGGGCGGGGCCCCTACGAGCAGTACTTC.

V usage is TRBV11-2 and J usage is TRBJ2-1; 7 positions match TRBD1. This CDR3 comprises 15 residues. Germline assignment: CDR1 SGHAT and CDR2 FQNNGV. The V gene end was trimmed by 7 bases and the J gene end by 3 bases; junction bases not matched to a gene: 9. In DNA form, the CDR3 reads TGTGCCAGCATAAGCTCAGGGACAGACTACAATGAGCAGTTCTTC. It translates to CASISSGTDYNEQFF.

The chain couples TRBV19 to TRBJ2-1; D remains ambiguous. The V end lost 4 bases, the J end lost 3 bases, and 4 bases lay between the germline ends. This CDR3 spans 12 amino acids. CDR1 and CDR2 (germline): LNHDA, SQIVND (reference sequence). The CDR3, as DNA: TGTGCCAGTAGTACCATCTACAATGAGCAGTTCTTC. Protein product: CASSTIYNEQFF.

J is TRBJ1-6 and V is TRBV6-5, with a tentative D call TRBD1 (6 bases). Germline values: CDR1 MNHEY, CDR2 SVGAGI. The CDR3 sequence is 15 residues long. Between the trimmed V and J ends, which lost 7 bases and 2 bases, there was a span of 12 bases. The CDR3, as DNA: TGTGCCAGCAACCCACAGGGAACCTATAATTCACCCCTCCACTTT. Its protein is CASNPQGTYNSPLHF.

The chain employs TRBV20-1 and TRBJ2-1; no firm D call. This CDR3 has 11 amino acids. From germline, CDR1 is DFQATT and CDR2 SNEGSKA (reference sequence). CDR3 nucleotides: TGCAGCTTGACTCCGATCAATGAGCAGTTCTTC. Translated, it gives CSLTPINEQFF.

This clone has just a few counts. The V gene is TRBV6-1, the J gene TRBJ1-3; D gene ambiguous. The CDR3 is made up of 14 amino acids. Looked up from germline, CDR1 is MNHNS and CDR2 is SASEGT. With 2 bases removed from V and 0 bases from J, the gap between germline ends came to 5 bases. In nucleotides, the CDR3 is TGTGCCAGCAGTGAAAAGAGCTCTGGAAACACCATATATTTT. Residues: CASSEKSSGNTIYF.

This sequence joins TRBV7-2 and TRBJ2-5, with D possibly being TRBD2 (5 bases). Trimming left V 2 bases short and J 1 base short, with 8 bases between. Germline CDR1 reads SGHTA; CDR2 reads FQGNSA. The CDR3 is 14 amino acids. The CDR3 DNA is TGTGCCAGCAGCTTAAGTGGACTCCAAGAGACCCAGTACTTC. Translated, it gives CASSLSGLQETQYF.

V usage is TRBV27 and J usage is TRBJ2-1; D possibly corresponds to TRBD1 (6 bases). The CDR3 is 15 residues long. Germline V lookup: CDR1 MNHEY, CDR2 SMNVEV (reference sequence). Trimming removed 6 bases from V and 3 bases from J, with 15 bases in between. The CDR3 loop reads CASRPRTVFYNEQFF. DNA for the CDR3: TGTGCCAGCAGGCCTCGGACAGTTTTCTACAATGAGCAGTTCTTC.

The chain recombines TRBV19 with TRBJ1-2, with D unclear. CDR1 and CDR2 from the germline V gene are LNHDA and SQIVND (reference sequence). V lost 4 bases and J lost 2, with 14 bases in between. The CDR3 loop spans 15 amino acids. CDR3 in DNA: TGTGCCAGTAGTAGCCCAAGGTACGGGAACTATGGCTACACCTTC. Translation: CASSSPRYGNYGYTF. Full variable domain (missing parts from reference TRBV19 and TRBJ1-2): DGGITQSPKYLFRKEGQNVTLSCEQNLNHDAMYWYRQDPGQGLRLIYYSQIVNDFQKGDIAEGYSVSREKKESFPLTVTSAQKNPTAFYLCASSSPRYGNYGYTFGSGTRLTVV.

The V call is TRBV6-5, the J call TRBJ2-2; D might be TRBD1 (6 bases). This CDR3 region has 14 residues. The germline gives CDR1 MNHEY, CDR2 SVGAGI. Trimming pared 6 bases from V and 6 bases from J, leaving 14 bases between. DNA for the CDR3: TGTGCCAGCAGATCCAAAGGGGGAGCCGGGGAGCTGTTTTTT. It is translated as CASRSKGGAGELFF.

The V gene is TRBV24-1, the J gene TRBJ2-1; 10 bases line up with TRBD1. Germline lookup yields CDR1 KGHDR and CDR2 SFDVKD. The CDR3 has 15 residues. V lost 3 bases and J lost 8; bases outside the gene matches: 6. The CDR3 protein is CATSDRPGTGDEQFF. The CDR3 DNA is TGTGCCACCAGTGATCGTCCCGGGACAGGGGATGAGCAGTTCTTC.

The chain employs TRBV19 and TRBJ2-5; D not resolved. Germline assignment: CDR1 LNHDA and CDR2 SQIVND (reference sequence). With 0 bases removed from V and 5 bases from J, the gap between germline ends came to 7 bases. There are 13 residues in the CDR3. The CDR3 here is CASSIENGETQYF. The CDR3, as DNA: TGTGCCAGTAGTATAGAGAACGGGGAGACCCAGTACTTC.

The chain has TRBV25-1 and TRBJ2-7, with TRBD1 identical over 12 bases. Unmatched junction bases numbered 14, after V lost 6 bases and J lost 5 bases. Germline lookup yields CDR1 MGHDK and CDR2 SYGVNS. The CDR3 is made up of 17 amino acids. The DNA for the CDR3 is TGTGCCAGCAGACAAACCGGGACAGGGGGCGTTAAGGACGAGCAGTACTTC. This sequence encodes CASRQTGTGGVKDEQYF.